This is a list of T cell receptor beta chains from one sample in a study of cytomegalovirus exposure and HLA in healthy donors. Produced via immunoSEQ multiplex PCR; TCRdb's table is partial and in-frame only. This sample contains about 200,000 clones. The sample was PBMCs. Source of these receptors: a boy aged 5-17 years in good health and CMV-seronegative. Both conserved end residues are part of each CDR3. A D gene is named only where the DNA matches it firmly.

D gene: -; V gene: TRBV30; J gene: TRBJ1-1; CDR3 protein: CAWSVGVLADTEAFF; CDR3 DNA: TGTGCCTGGAGTGTAGGGGTATTGGCTGACACTGAAGCTTTCTTT
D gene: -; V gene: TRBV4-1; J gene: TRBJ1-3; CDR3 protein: CASSPFTGTGNTIYF; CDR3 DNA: TGCGCCAGCAGCCCCTTCACAGGGACTGGAAACACCATATATTTT
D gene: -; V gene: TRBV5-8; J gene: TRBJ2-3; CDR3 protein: CASSFPPETNQYLPTDTQYF; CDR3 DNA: TGTGCCAGCAGCTTTCCCCCGGAGACCAACCAATACCTTCCCACAGATACGCAGTATTTT
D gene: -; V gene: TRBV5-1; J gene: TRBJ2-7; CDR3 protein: CASGEGLNEQYF; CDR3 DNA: TGCGCCAGCGGGGAAGGACTAAACGAGCAGTACTTC
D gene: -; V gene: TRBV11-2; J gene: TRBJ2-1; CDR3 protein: CASSSGIYNEQFF; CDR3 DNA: TGTGCCAGCAGCTCGGGAATATACAATGAGCAGTTCTTC
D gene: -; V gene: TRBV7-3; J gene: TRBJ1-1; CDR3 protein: CASRGNMNTEAFF; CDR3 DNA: TGTGCCAGCCGGGGAAACATGAACACTGAAGCTTTCTTT
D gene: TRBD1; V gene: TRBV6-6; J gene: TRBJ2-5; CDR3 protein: CASSHPGQGETQYF; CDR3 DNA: TGTGCCAGCAGCCATCCGGGACAGGGGGAGACCCAGTACTTC
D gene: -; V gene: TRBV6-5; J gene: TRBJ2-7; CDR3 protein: CASSSQTYEQYF; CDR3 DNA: TGTGCCAGCAGTTCACAAACATACGAGCAGTACTTC
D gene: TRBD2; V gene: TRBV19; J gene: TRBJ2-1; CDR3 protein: CASSISGLAGAEQFF; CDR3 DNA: TGTGCCAGTAGTATATCTGGACTAGCGGGGGCAGAGCAGTTCTTC
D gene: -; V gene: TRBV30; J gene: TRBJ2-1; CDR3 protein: CARGTLNEQFF; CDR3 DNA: TGTGCCAGGGGTACCCTCAATGAGCAGTTCTTC
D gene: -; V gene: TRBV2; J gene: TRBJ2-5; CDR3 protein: CAVSLIRQETQYF; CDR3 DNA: TGTGCCGTATCCTTGATTAGACAAGAGACCCAGTACTTC
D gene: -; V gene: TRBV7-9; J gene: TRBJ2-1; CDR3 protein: CASSSPGSSYNEQFF; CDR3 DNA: TGTGCCAGCAGCTCCCCGGGTAGCTCCTACAATGAGCAGTTCTTC
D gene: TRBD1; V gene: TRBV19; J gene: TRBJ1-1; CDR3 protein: CASLGGFTEAFF; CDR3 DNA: TGTGCCAGTTTAGGGGGCTTCACTGAAGCTTTCTTT
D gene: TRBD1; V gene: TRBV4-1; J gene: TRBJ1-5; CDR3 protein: CASSQDLKGRGSQPQHF; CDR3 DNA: TGCGCCAGCAGCCAAGATCTAAAGGGCAGGGGGAGTCAGCCCCAGCATTTT
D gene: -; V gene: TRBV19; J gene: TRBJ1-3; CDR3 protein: CASSPREGYSGNTIYF; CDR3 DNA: TGTGCCAGCAGTCCCCGAGAGGGTTACTCTGGAAACACCATATATTTT
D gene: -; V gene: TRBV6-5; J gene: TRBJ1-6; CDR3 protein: CASSFSQPNSPLHF; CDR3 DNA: TGTGCCAGCAGCTTCTCACAACCTAATTCACCCCTCCACTTT
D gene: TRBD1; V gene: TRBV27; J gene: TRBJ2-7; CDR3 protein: CASSFGQGDEQYF; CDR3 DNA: TGTGCCAGCAGTTTTGGACAGGGAGACGAGCAGTACTTC
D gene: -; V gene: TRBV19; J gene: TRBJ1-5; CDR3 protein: CASSIGGLHQPQHF; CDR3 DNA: TGTGCCAGTAGTATAGGAGGGCTGCATCAGCCCCAGCATTTT
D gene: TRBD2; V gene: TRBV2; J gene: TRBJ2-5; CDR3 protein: CASSEGQRGWETQYF; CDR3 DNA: TGTGCCAGCAGTGAGGGTCAGCGGGGGTGGGAGACCCAGTACTTC
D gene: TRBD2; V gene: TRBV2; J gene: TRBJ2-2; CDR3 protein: CASSEVGGGALGELFF; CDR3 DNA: TGTGCCAGCAGTGAAGTTGGCGGGGGGGCATTAGGGGAGCTGTTTTTT
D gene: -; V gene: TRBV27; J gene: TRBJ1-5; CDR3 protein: CASSLSKLGNQPQHF; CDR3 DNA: TGTGCCAGCAGTTTATCAAAGCTAGGCAATCAGCCCCAGCATTTT
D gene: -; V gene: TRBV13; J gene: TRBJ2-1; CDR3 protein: CASSLETYRDITYNEQFF; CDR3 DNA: TGTGCCAGCAGCTTAGAGACGTACCGGGACATTACCTACAATGAGCAGTTCTTC
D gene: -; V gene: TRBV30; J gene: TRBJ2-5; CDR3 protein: CAWGGAAGKETQYF; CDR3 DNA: TGTGCCTGGGGTGGGGCAGCGGGCAAAGAGACCCAGTACTTC
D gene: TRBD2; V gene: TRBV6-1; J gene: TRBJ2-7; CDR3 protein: CATELAGGSYEQYF; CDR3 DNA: TGTGCCACCGAACTAGCGGGGGGCTCCTACGAGCAGTACTTC
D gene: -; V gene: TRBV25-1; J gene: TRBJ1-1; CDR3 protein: CASTEGNIPEAFF; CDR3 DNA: TGTGCCAGCACGGAGGGTAACATCCCTGAAGCTTTCTTT
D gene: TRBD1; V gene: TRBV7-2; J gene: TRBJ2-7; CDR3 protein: CASSYGPTGTTYEQYF; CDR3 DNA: TGTGCCAGCAGCTACGGACCGACAGGGACCACCTACGAGCAGTACTTC
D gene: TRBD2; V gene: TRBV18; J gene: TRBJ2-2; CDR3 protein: CASSPESGVLVGELFF; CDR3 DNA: TGTGCCAGCTCACCAGAAAGCGGGGTCCTTGTCGGGGAGCTGTTTTTT
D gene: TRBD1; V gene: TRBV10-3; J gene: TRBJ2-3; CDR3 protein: CAISDVSVGQGGDTQYF; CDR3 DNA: TGTGCCATCAGTGATGTGAGTGTAGGACAGGGAGGTGATACGCAGTATTTT
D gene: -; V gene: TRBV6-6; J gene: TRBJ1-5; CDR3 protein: CASRPVGGQPQHF; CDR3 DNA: TGTGCCAGCAGGCCGGTGGGGGGTCAGCCCCAGCATTTT
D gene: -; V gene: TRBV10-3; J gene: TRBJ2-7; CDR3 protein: CAISELGNSYEQYF; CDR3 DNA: TGTGCCATCAGTGAACTAGGCAACTCCTACGAGCAGTACTTC
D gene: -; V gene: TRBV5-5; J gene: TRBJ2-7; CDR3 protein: CASALAGDSPYEQYF; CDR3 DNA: TGTGCCAGCGCCCTCGCCGGGGATTCTCCCTACGAGCAGTACTTC
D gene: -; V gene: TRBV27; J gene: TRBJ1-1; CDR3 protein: CASSLNHITEAFF; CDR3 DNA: TGTGCCAGCAGTTTGAATCACATCACTGAAGCTTTCTTT
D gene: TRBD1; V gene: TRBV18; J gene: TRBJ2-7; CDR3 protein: CASSPDRGPWPQYF; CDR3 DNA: TGTGCCAGCTCACCGGACAGGGGGCCGTGGCCGCAGTACTTC
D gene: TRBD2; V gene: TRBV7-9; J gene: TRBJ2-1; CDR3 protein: CASSLSRIAGAPLYNEQFF; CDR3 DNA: TGTGCCAGCAGCTTAAGCAGAATAGCGGGGGCGCCTCTCTACAATGAGCAGTTCTTC
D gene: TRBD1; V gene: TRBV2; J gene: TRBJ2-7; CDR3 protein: CASRGQYYEQYF; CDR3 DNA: TGTGCCAGCAGGGGACAGTACTACGAGCAGTACTTC
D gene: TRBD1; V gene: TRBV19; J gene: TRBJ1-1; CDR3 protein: CASREGQAREAFF; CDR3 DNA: TGTGCCAGTAGGGAGGGACAGGCCAGAGAAGCTTTCTTT
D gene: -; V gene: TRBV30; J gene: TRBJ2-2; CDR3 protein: CAWSVVGGAAGELFF; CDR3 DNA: TGTGCCTGGAGTGTAGTTGGGGGGGCGGCCGGGGAGCTGTTTTTT
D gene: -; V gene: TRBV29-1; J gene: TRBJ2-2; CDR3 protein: CSVLRSRGTGELFF; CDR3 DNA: TGCAGCGTCCTCCGGAGCCGGGGCACCGGGGAGCTGTTTTTT
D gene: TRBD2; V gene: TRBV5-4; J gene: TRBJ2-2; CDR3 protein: CASSSTSGGARWTGELFF; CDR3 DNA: TGTGCCAGCAGTTCGACTAGCGGGGGGGCAAGATGGACCGGGGAGCTGTTTTTT
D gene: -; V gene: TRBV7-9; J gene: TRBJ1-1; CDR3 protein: CASSLAGRGDTEAFF; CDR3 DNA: TGTGCCAGCAGCTTAGCAGGGAGGGGGGACACTGAAGCTTTCTTT
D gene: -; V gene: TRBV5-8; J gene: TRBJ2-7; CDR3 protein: CASSLEGQHYEQYF; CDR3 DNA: TGTGCCAGCAGCTTAGAAGGACAGCACTACGAGCAGTACTTC
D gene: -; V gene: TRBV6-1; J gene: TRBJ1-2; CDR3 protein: CASSAGAYGYTF; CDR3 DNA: TGTGCCAGCAGTGCAGGGGCCTATGGCTACACCTTC
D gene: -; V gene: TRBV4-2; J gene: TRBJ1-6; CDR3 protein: CASSQGGDSPLHF; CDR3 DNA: TGTGCCAGCAGCCAGGGGGGGGATTCACCCCTCCACTTT
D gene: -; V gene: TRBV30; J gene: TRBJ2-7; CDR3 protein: CAWLYPNRPSYEQYF; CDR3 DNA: TGTGCCTGGCTCTACCCAAATCGCCCCTCCTACGAGCAGTACTTC
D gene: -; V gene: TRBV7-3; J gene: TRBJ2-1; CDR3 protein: CASSLAGSSYNEQFF; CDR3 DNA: TGTGCCAGCAGCTTAGCGGGTAGCTCCTACAATGAGCAGTTCTTC
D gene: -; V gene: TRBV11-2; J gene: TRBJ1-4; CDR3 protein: CASSETGIGEKLFF; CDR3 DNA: TGTGCCAGCAGCGAAACAGGGATAGGGGAAAAACTGTTTTTT
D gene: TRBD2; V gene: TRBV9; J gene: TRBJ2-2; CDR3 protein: CASSVPGAGVLNTGELFF; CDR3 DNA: TGTGCCAGCAGCGTCCCTGGAGCGGGGGTGCTCAACACCGGGGAGCTGTTTTTT
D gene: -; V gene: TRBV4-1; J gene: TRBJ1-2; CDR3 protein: CASSLRGGYTF; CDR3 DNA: TGCGCCAGCAGCCTTCGCGGGGGCTACACCTTC
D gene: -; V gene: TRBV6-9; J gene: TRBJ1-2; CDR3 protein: CASSKATFTGSNYGYTF; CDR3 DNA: TGTGCCAGCAGTAAGGCGACTTTTACAGGGTCTAACTATGGCTACACCTTC
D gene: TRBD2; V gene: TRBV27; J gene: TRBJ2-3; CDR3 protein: CASSNPGTSGADTQYF; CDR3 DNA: TGTGCCAGCAGTAACCCCGGGACTAGCGGGGCAGATACGCAGTATTTT